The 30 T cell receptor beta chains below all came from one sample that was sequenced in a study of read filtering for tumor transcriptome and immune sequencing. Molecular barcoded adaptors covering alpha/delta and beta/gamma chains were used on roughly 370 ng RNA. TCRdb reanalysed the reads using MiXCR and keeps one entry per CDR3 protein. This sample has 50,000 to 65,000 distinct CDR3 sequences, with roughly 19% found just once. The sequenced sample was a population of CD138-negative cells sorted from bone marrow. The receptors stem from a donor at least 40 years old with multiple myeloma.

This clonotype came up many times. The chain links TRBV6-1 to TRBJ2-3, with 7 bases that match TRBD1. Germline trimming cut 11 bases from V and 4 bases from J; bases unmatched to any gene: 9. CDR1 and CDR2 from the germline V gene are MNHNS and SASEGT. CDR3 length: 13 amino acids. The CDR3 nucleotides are TGTGCCTCGGCAGGGGGTGTGGCAGATACGCAGTATTTT. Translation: CASAGGVADTQYF.

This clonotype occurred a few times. The DNA for the CDR3 is TGCGCCAGCAGCCCCGGACTAGCGGGGGCCGGGGAGGAGACCCAGTACTTC. Translation: CASSPGLAGAGEETQYF. This chain uses TRBV5-1 with TRBJ2-5; TRBD2 matches 13 bases. CDR3 size: 17 residues. From germline, CDR1 is SGHRS and CDR2 YFSETQ. After removal of 4 bases from V and 5 bases from J, the junction contained 11 bases not matched to a gene.

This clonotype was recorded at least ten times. The CDR3 sequence: CASSHGTGRTGELFF. The CDR3 DNA reads TGTGCCAGCAGCCACGGGACAGGGAGGACCGGGGAGCTGTTTTTT. The rearrangement joins TRBV7-3 to TRBJ2-2, with 9 bases identical to TRBD1. V dropped 5 bases and J dropped 5; count of bases not matched to a gene: 6. The CDR3 contains 15 residues. The V gene's germline CDR1 is SGHTA and CDR2 FQGTGA.

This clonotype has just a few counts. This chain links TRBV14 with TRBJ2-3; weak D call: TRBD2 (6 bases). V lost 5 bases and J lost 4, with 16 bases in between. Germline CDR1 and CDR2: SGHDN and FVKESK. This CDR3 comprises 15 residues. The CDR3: CASSSFGGNADTQYF. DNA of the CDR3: TGTGCCAGCAGCTCGTTCGGCGGGAATGCAGATACGCAGTATTTT.

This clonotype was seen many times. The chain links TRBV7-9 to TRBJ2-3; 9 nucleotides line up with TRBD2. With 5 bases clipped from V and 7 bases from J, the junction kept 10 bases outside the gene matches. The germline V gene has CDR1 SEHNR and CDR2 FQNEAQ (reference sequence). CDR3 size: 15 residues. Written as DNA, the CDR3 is TGTGCCAGCAGCGCACCGGGACTAGCTATGAATACGCAGTATTTT. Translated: CASSAPGLAMNTQYF.

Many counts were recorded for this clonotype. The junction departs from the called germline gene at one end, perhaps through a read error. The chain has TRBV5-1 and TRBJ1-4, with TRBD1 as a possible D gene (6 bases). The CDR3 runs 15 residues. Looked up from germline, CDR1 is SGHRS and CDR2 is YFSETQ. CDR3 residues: CASSLSGDGREKLSF. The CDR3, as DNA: TGCGCCAGCAGCCTCTCAGGGGATGGAAGAGAAAAACTGTCTTTT. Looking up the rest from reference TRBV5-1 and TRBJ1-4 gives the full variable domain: KAGVTQTPRYLIKTRGQQVTLSCSPISGHRSVSWYQQTPGQGLQFLFEYFSETQRNKGNFPGRFSGRQFSNSRSEMNVSTLELGDSALYLCASSLSGDGREKLSFGSGTQLSVL.

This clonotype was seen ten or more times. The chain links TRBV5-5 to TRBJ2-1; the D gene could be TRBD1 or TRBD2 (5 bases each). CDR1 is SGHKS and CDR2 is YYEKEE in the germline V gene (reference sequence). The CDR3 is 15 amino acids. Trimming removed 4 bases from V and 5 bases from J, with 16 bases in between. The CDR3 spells CASSPDGLGDNEQFF. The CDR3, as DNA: TGTGCCAGCAGCCCGGACGGTTTGGGGGACAATGAGCAGTTCTTC.

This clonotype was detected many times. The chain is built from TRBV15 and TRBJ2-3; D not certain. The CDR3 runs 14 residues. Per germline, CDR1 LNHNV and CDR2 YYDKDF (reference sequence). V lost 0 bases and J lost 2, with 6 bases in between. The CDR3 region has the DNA TGTGCCACCAGCAGAGAACCTTCCACAGATACGCAGTATTTT. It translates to CATSREPSTDTQYF.

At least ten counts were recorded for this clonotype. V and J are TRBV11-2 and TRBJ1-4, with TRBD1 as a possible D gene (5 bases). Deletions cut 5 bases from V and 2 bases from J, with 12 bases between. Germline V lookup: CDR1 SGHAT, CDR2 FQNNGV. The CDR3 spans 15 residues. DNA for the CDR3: TGTGCCAGCAGCCGAGAAGGGGTGACTAATGAAAAACTGTTTTTT. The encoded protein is CASSREGVTNEKLFF.

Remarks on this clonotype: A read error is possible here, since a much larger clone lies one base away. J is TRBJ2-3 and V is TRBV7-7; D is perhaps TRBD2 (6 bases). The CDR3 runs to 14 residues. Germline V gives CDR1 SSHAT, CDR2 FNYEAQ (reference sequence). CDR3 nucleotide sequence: TGTGCTAGCAGCAAAACGGGGGACTCAGATACGCAGTATTTT. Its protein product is CASSKTGDSDTQYF.

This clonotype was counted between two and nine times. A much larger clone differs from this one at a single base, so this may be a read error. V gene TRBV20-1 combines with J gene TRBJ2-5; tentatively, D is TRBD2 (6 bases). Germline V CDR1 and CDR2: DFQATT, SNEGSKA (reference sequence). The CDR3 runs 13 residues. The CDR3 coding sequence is TGCGGTGGAATGGAGGGGCCGGGGGAGACCCAGTACTTC. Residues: CGGMEGPGETQYF.

In DNA form, the CDR3 reads TGCAGTGGTCAGCGGGAGGTGGCAGATACGCAGTATTTT. This translates into CSGQREVADTQYF. The gene calls are TRBV20-1 and TRBJ2-3; 9 bases match TRBD2. V gave up 7 bases and J gave up 4 bases; unmatched junction bases: 6. Germline V gene lookup returns CDR1 DFQATT and CDR2 SNEGSKA (reference sequence). CDR3 length equals 13 residues.

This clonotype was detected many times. The CDR3 coding sequence is TGTGCCAGCAGTTACCTATTTAGCGGGAGTTACGAGCAGTACTTC. This gives the protein CASSYLFSGSYEQYF. This rearrangement joins TRBV6-5 to TRBJ2-7; 9 bases are a match to TRBD2. Germline trimming cut 2 bases from V and 4 bases from J; bases unmatched to any gene: 6. This CDR3 comprises 15 residues. Germline CDR1 is MNHEY and CDR2 is SVGAGI.

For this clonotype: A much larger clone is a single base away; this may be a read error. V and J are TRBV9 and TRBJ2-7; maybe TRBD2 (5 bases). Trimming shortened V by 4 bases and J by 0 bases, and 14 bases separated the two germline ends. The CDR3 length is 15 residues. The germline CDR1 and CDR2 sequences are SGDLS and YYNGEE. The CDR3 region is CASSIAPGTSYEQYF. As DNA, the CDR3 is TGTGCCAGCAGCATAGCGCCGGGAACCTCCTACGAGCAGTACTTC.

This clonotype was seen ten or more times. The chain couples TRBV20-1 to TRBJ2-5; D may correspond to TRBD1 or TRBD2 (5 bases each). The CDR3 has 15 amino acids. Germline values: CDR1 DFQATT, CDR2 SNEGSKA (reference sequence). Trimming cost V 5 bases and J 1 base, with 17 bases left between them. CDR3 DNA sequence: TGCAGTGCTGGGGCCAGCGGATACACCCAAGAGACCCAGTACTTC. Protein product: CSAGASGYTQETQYF.

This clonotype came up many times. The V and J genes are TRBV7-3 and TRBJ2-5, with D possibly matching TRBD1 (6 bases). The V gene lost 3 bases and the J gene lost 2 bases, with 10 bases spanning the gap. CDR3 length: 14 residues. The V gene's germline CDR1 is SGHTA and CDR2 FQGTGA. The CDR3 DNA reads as TGTGCCAGCAGCTTGGACAGAGTACAAGAGACCCAGTACTTC. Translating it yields CASSLDRVQETQYF.

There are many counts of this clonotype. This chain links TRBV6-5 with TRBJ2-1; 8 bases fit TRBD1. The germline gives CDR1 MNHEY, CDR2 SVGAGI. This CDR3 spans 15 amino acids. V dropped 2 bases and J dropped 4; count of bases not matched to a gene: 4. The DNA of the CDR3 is TGTGCCAGCAGTTACGGGGACAGGATATACAATGAGCAGTTCTTC. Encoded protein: CASSYGDRIYNEQFF.

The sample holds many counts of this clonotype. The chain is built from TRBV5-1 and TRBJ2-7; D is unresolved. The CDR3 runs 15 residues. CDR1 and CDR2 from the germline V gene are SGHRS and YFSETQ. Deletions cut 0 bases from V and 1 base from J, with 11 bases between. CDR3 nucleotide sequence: TGCGCCAGCAGCTTGGAAGGGTACAGTTCCTACGAGCAGTACTTC. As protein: CASSLEGYSSYEQYF.

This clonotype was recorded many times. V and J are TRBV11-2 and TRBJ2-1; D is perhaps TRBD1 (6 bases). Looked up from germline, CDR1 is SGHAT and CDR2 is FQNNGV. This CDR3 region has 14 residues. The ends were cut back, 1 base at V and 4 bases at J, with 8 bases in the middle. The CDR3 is CASSLGTEYNEQFF. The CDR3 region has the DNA TGTGCCAGCAGCTTAGGGACAGAATACAATGAGCAGTTCTTC.

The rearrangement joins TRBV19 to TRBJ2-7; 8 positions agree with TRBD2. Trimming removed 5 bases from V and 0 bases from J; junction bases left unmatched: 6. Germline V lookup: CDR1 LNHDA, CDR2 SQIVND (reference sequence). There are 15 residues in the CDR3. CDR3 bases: TGTGCCAGTAGTGCTCCCGGGACTAGCTCCTACGAGCAGTACTTC. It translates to CASSAPGTSSYEQYF.

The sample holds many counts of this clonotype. The CDR3 sequence: CSAVQEAYEQYF. The CDR3 nucleotides read TGCAGTGCTGTTCAAGAAGCCTACGAGCAGTACTTC. The genes are TRBV20-1 and TRBJ2-7; D is unresolved. Deletions cut 5 bases from V and 2 bases from J, with 10 bases between. The CDR3 loop spans 12 amino acids. CDR1 and CDR2 from the germline V gene are DFQATT and SNEGSKA (reference sequence).

DNA of the CDR3: TGTGCCACCCAAGGAAAGGGTGGCTACACCTTC. Protein: CATQGKGGYTF. The chain links TRBV28 to TRBJ1-2, with no clear D. The V gene's germline CDR1 is MDHEN and CDR2 SYDVKM. Trimming pared 10 bases from V and 7 bases from J, leaving 13 bases between. This CDR3 contains 11 residues.

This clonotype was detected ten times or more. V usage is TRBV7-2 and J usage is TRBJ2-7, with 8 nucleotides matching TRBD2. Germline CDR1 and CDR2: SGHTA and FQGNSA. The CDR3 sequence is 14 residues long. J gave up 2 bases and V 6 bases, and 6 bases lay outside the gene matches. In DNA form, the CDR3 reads TGTGCCAGCAGGCGCCGGGGGGGGGCCTACGAGCAGTACTTC. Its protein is CASRRRGGAYEQYF.

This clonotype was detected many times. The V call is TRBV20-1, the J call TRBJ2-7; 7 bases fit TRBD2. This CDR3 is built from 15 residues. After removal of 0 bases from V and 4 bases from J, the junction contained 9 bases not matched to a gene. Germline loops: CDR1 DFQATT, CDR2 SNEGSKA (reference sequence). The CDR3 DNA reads TGCAGTGCTAGAGATCCGGGAGGCCCCGGATACGAGCAGTACTTC. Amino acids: CSARDPGGPGYEQYF.

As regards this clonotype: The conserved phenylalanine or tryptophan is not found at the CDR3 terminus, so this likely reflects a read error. The CDR3 DNA reads as TGTGCCAGCCTAGAACTAGCGGGCGGAGCATCCGGGGAGCTGTTTCTT. Translated, it gives CASLELAGGASGELFL. The chain joins TRBV2 to TRBJ2-2; the match to TRBD2 covers 9 bases. The germline gives CDR1 SNHLY, CDR2 FYNNEI. The CDR3 is 16 residues long. Trimming cost V 8 bases and J 6 bases; bases outside gene matches: 13.

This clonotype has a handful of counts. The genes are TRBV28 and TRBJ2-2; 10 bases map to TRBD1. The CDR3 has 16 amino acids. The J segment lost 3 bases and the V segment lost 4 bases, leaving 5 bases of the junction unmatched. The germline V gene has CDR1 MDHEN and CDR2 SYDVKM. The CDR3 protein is CASSSPGQGYTGELFF. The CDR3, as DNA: TGTGCCAGCAGTTCCCCGGGACAGGGGTACACCGGGGAGCTGTTTTTT.

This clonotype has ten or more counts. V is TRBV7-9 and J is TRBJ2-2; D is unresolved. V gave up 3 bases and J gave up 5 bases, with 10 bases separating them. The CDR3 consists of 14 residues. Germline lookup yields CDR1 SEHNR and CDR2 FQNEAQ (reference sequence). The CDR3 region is CASSLSRGTGELFF. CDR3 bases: TGTGCCAGCAGCTTGAGTCGAGGAACCGGGGAGCTGTTTTTT.

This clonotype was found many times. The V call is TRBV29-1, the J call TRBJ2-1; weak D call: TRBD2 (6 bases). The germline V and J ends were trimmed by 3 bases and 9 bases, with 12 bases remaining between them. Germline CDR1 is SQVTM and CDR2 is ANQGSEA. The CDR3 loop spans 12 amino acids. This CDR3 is CSVEAGQGEQFF. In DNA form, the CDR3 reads TGCAGCGTTGAGGCGGGGCAGGGTGAGCAGTTCTTC.

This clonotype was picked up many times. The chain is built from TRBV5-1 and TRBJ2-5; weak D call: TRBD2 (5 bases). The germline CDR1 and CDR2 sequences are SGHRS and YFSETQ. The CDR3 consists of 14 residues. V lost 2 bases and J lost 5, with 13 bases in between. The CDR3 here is CASSFAGGVETQYF. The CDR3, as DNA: TGCGCCAGCAGCTTCGCAGGAGGCGTGGAGACCCAGTACTTC.

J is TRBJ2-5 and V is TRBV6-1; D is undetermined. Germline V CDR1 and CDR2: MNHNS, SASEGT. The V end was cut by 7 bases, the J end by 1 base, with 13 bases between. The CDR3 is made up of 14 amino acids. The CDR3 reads CASTKSTIQETQYF. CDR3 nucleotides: TGTGCCAGCACCAAGAGCACAATCCAAGAGACCCAGTACTTC.